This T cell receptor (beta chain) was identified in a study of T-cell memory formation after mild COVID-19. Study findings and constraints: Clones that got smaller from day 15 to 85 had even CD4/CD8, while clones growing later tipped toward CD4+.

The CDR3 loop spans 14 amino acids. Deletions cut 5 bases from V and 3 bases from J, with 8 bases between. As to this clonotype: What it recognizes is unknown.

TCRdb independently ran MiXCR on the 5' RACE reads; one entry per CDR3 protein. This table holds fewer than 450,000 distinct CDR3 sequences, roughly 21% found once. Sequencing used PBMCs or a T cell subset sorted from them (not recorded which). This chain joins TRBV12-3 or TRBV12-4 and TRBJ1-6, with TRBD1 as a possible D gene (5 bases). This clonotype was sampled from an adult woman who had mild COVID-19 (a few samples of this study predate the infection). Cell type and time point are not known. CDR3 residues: CASSQDSYNSPLHF. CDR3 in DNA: TGTGCCAGCAGTCAAGACAGCTATAATTCACCCCTCCACTTT.